This T cell receptor beta chain was retrieved from a study of blood T cell repertoires in COVID-19. About the study: The United States, Italy and Spain provided the acute and convalescent COVID-19 samples. Nucleic acid was either cDNA or gDNA, and it came from T cells, B-cell-depleted T cells, or PBMCs.

V lost 5 bases to trimming and J lost 6 bases; unmatched junction nucleotides: 22. The germline V gene has CDR1 SGHTA and CDR2 FQGTGA. This CDR3 is 19 amino acids long. As originally analysed: By means of reference gene primer amplification, nucleated cell counts were estimated. Profiled with immunoSEQ multiplex PCR; TCRdb holds only in-frame clones, not every one. For V, J and clone size, that table is used; D and trimming come from the DNA. Of 170,000 or so clones detected, 65% to 90% appear once; the ten largest clones hold about 1.6%. Sequenced material: peripheral blood. V gene TRBV7-3 combines with J gene TRBJ2-1, with 7 bases identical to TRBD2. The clonotype originates from a human donor in a cohort sampled during active COVID-19. The CDR3 nucleotides are TGTGCCAGCAGCCCAAACCTAGGGGCGAGGCGGGAGACGGGCAATGAGCAGTTCTTC. Translating gives CASSPNLGARRETGNEQFF.